This is a list of T cell receptor beta chains from one sample in a study of OX40 agonist ivuxolimab in advanced cancers. Method: immunoSEQ multiplex PCR; TCRdb's copy keeps in-frame clones and lacks some. This sample yields 25,000 or so clones, of which about 77% are seen a single time; 2% to 2.5% belongs to the top ten. Here the sequenced sample was CD4+ or CD8+ T cells sorted from blood, taken in a trial of the OX40 agonist ivuxolimab. The receptors stem from an adult with an advanced solid tumor such as melanoma, head and neck, liver or kidney cancer. CDR3s include the opening cysteine and the closing phenylalanine or tryptophan. D genes are given only for firm matches. Expanded clones are given a class, and other clones once, few, many or no size at all.

>TRBV19|-|few|TRBJ1-5
TGTGCCAGTAGTAGGGACACCCATCAGCCCCAGCATTTT
CASSRDTHQPQHF
>TRBV19|TRBD1|-|TRBJ2-7
TGTGCCAGTAGTTCTTCCTCGACAGGGAGATACGAGCAGTACTTC
CASSSSSTGRYEQYF
>TRBV5-1|-|once|TRBJ2-5
TGCGCCAGCAGCGCCGCCTCACTAGCCCTTCAAGAGACCCAGTACTTC
CASSAASLALQETQYF
>TRBV7-8|-|-|TRBJ1-5
TGTGCCAGCAGCATCGTAGGGGACCCAGGCAATCAGCCCCAGCATTTT
CASSIVGDPGNQPQHF
>TRBV5-1|-|-|TRBJ1-1
TGCGCCAGCAGCTTGACCCTTGAGCATGAAGCTTTCTTT
CASSLTLEHEAFF
>TRBV7-9|TRBD2|-|TRBJ2-7
TGTGCCAGCAGCTTAGCAGCGGGGGGGCTGTACGAGCAGTACTTC
CASSLAAGGLYEQYF
>TRBV29-1|TRBD2|-|TRBJ2-1
TGCAGCGTTGACGGTGGGGAGGGAATCTCCTACAATGAGCAGTTCTTC
CSVDGGEGISYNEQFF
>TRBV6-6|-|-|TRBJ2-5
TGTGCCAGCTTTACCGGCAGGGGCTTCGAGCAAGAGACCCAGTACTTC
CASFTGRGFEQETQYF
>TRBV5-5|TRBD1|-|TRBJ2-7
TGTGCCAGCAGCCCCCTCGAGGGGGCCCCCTACGAGCAGTACTTC
CASSPLEGAPYEQYF
>TRBV10-3|TRBD2|-|TRBJ2-2
TGTGCCATTGGGACTAGCGGACCGAACACCGGGGAGCTGTTTTTT
CAIGTSGPNTGELFF
>TRBV30|-|-|TRBJ1-1
TGTGCCTGGAGTGTAAGCGTTTTTACAGGTGGAGCTTTCTTT
CAWSVSVFTGGAFF
>TRBV5-1|-|-|TRBJ2-5
TGCGCCAGCAGCCCGCGTAGTCCTGAAGAGACCCAGTACTTC
CASSPRSPEETQYF
>TRBV5-1|TRBD2|-|TRBJ2-3
TGCGCCAGCAACTTTGGGACTAGCGGGACGACAGATACGCAGTATTTT
CASNFGTSGTTDTQYF
>TRBV6-1|-|-|TRBJ1-6
TGTGCCAGCAGTGAGTATTCACCCCTCCACTTT
CASSEYSPLHF
>TRBV9|-|-|TRBJ2-7
TGTGCCAGCAGCGTAGCTGGAGACAGTTCCTACGAGCAGTACTTC
CASSVAGDSSYEQYF
>TRBV11-2|TRBD2|-|TRBJ2-1
TGTGCCAGCAGCTTCGGGGAGGGGTACAATGAGCAGTTCTTC
CASSFGEGYNEQFF
>TRBV7-2|-|-|TRBJ2-7
TGTGCCAGCAGCTCAAACTACGAGCAGTACTTC
CASSSNYEQYF
>TRBV30|-|-|TRBJ1-3
TGTGCCTGGAGTAGAGGGCGGGACACCATATATTTT
CAWSRGRDTIYF
>TRBV18|-|-|TRBJ2-7
TGTGCCAGCTCACGCCGGACAGGTTGGGAGGACGAGCAGTACTTC
CASSRRTGWEDEQYF
>TRBV6-5|-|-|TRBJ2-5
TGTGCCAGCAGTTACCGGGGGTTTGGGGACTGGACCCAGTACTTC
CASSYRGFGDWTQYF
>TRBV10-2|TRBD1|-|TRBJ1-1
TGCGCCAGCAGTGAGCCGGGACAGGGGAACACTGAAGCTTTCTTT
CASSEPGQGNTEAFF
>TRBV11-2|-|few|TRBJ2-1
TGTGCCAGCAGCTTACCAGGTGGTAATGAGCAGTTCTTC
CASSLPGGNEQFF
>TRBV5-1|TRBD2|-|TRBJ2-1
TGCGCCAGCAGCTTGCCGACTAGCGGGGGGAAATCCTACAATGAGCAGTTCTTC
CASSLPTSGGKSYNEQFF
>TRBV7-2|TRBD1|-|TRBJ2-5
TGTGCCAGCAGTCGCAACAGGGGGCCCCAAGAGACCCAGTACTTC
CASSRNRGPQETQYF
>TRBV7-2|TRBD1|-|TRBJ2-2
TGTGCCAGCAGCTTAGAAGGGACAGGGTCAAGGGGCGGGGAGCTGTTTTTT
CASSLEGTGSRGGELFF
>TRBV15|-|once|TRBJ2-3
TGTGCCACCAGCAGAGACCGGGCGGAGGGTTCAGATACGCAGTATTTT
CATSRDRAEGSDTQYF
>TRBV28|-|-|TRBJ1-5
TGTGCCAGCAGCCCCGGGGAGTGGGAGCAGCCCCAGCATTTT
CASSPGEWEQPQHF
>TRBV7-8|-|-|TRBJ2-5
TGTGCCAGCAGCCGAAACCCAGAGACCCAGTACTTC
CASSRNPETQYF
>TRBV5-1|TRBD1|-|TRBJ2-2
TGCGCCAGCAGCTCCCGGGACAGCACCGGGGAGCTGTTTTTT
CASSSRDSTGELFF
>TRBV7-2|TRBD1|few|TRBJ2-7
TGTGCCAGCAGCTCGGGACAGCCCTACGAGCAGTACTTC
CASSSGQPYEQYF
>TRBV7-3|TRBD1|-|TRBJ2-7
TGTGCCAGCAGCACAGGGGGCTCGGGAAGGGAGCAGTACTTC
CASSTGGSGREQYF
>TRBV28|-|-|TRBJ1-6
TGTGCCAGCCGGCTACAGTCTTATAATTCACCCCTCCACTTT
CASRLQSYNSPLHF
>TRBV5-1|-|-|TRBJ2-5
TGCGCCAGCAGCTGGGGGGACGGCCAAGAGACCCAGTACTTC
CASSWGDGQETQYF